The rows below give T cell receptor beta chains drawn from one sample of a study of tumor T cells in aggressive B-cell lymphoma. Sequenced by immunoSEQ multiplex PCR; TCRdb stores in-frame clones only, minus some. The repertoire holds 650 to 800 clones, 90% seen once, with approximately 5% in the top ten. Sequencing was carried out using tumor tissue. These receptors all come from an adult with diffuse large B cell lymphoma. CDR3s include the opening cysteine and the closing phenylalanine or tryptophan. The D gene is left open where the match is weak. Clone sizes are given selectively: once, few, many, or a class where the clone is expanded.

TGTGCCAGCAGCTTCGTCTTTTACGAGCAGTACTTC | CASSFVFYEQYF | TRBJ2-7 | NA | NA | TRBV7-2
TGTGCCAGCAGGGTAGCCATGAGCACTGAAGCTTTCTTT | CASRVAMSTEAFF | TRBJ1-1 | NA | NA | TRBV6-5
TGTGCCAGCAGTTTGGACACATCGGAGACCCAGTACTTC | CASSLDTSETQYF | TRBJ2-5 | NA | NA | TRBV27
TGTGCCAGCAGAGACAGGGCGCAAAACTATGGCTACACCTTC | CASRDRAQNYGYTF | TRBJ1-2 | NA | TRBD1 | TRBV28
TGTGCCAGCAGCTCGGTACAGAAGTTCTACGAGCAGTACTTC | CASSSVQKFYEQYF | TRBJ2-7 | NA | NA | TRBV5-6
TGTGCCAGCAGTCCCCTCGGTGGAGCTGGGGCCAACGTCCTGACTTTC | CASSPLGGAGANVLTF | TRBJ2-6 | NA | NA | TRBV27
TGTGCCAGCAGTTACTCGCTCCGACAGGTGGGGTACACCTTC | CASSYSLRQVGYTF | TRBJ1-2 | NA | NA | TRBV6-5
TGCAGCGCGGTAACAGGCTACTCCTACGAGCAGTACTTC | CSAVTGYSYEQYF | TRBJ2-7 | NA | NA | TRBV29-1
TGTGCCAGCAGCTTAGGGGGCTTCTACGAGCAGTACTTC | CASSLGGFYEQYF | TRBJ2-7 | once | NA | TRBV7-2
TGTGCCAGTAGTCTCGGGCGGGACAGGGCTTTCTTT | CASSLGRDRAFF | TRBJ1-1 | NA | TRBD1 | TRBV19
TGTGCCTGGAGTGGTAGCGGCTACAATGAGCAGTTCTTC | CAWSGSGYNEQFF | TRBJ2-1 | NA | NA | TRBV30
TGTGCCAGCAGCCTAGGAGGTATAACTAATGAAAAACTGTTTTTT | CASSLGGITNEKLFF | TRBJ1-4 | NA | NA | TRBV4-2
TGTGCCTGGAGGCCGAGGGGGGGACTAGGGACAGATACGCAGTATTTT | CAWRPRGGLGTDTQYF | TRBJ2-3 | NA | TRBD2 | TRBV30
TGTGCCAGCAGCTTACTCCCGACAGGCCCTAACACTGAAGCTTTCTTT | CASSLLPTGPNTEAFF | TRBJ1-1 | NA | NA | TRBV5-5
TGTGCCATCAGTGATCGCGTGGGGGGGGATGAAAAACTGTTTTTT | CAISDRVGGDEKLFF | TRBJ1-4 | few | NA | TRBV10-3
TGTGCCAGCTCGGGACAGGGGAACACCGGGGAGCTGTTTTTT | CASSGQGNTGELFF | TRBJ2-2 | NA | TRBD1 | TRBV7-9
TGTGCCAGCAGCTTGGCGGGACTAGCGGGAGTCCCCGGGGAGCTGTTTTTT | CASSLAGLAGVPGELFF | TRBJ2-2 | once | TRBD2 | TRBV5-8
TGTGCCATCAGTGGCTCACCGCCCGGGACGGGACTGTACAATGAGCAGTTCTTC | CAISGSPPGTGLYNEQFF | TRBJ2-1 | NA | NA | TRBV10-3
TGTGCCAGCAGCTTAGGTAGCGGGAGGATCACCGGGGAGCTGTTTTTT | CASSLGSGRITGELFF | TRBJ2-2 | NA | TRBD2 | TRBV11-2
TGTGCCAGCAGCGTACAGGGTTCTAACTATGGCTACACCTTC | CASSVQGSNYGYTF | TRBJ1-2 | NA | NA | TRBV9
TGTGCCAGCTCACGGGAAGCGGGGCCCACTGAAGCTTTCTTT | CASSREAGPTEAFF | TRBJ1-1 | NA | NA | TRBV18
TGTGCCAGCTCAGCGACAGGGTACTACAATGAGCAGTTCTTC | CASSATGYYNEQFF | TRBJ2-1 | NA | TRBD1 | TRBV18
TGCGCCAGCAGGGGGACAGGGACCAACGAGCAGTACTTC | CASRGTGTNEQYF | TRBJ2-7 | NA | TRBD1 | TRBV10-2
TGTGCCAGCAGCTTGCTAACCGGGACAGGGGGCAGGAATGAGCAGTTCTTC | CASSLLTGTGGRNEQFF | TRBJ2-1 | NA | TRBD1 | TRBV7-9
TGTGCCAGCAGCTACTGGGACAGGGGAACCAATCAGCCCCAGCATTTT | CASSYWDRGTNQPQHF | TRBJ1-5 | few | TRBD1 | TRBV7-2
TGTGCCTGGAGTATACCGGGACAGGGGACCCACGAGCAGTACTTC | CAWSIPGQGTHEQYF | TRBJ2-7 | NA | TRBD1 | TRBV30
TGTGCCAGCAGTGAACCTCGGAACTATGGCTACACCTTC | CASSEPRNYGYTF | TRBJ1-2 | NA | NA | TRBV2
TGTGCCAGAAGCTTGACACCCCGAGGTGAAGCTTTCTTT | CARSLTPRGEAFF | TRBJ1-1 | NA | NA | TRBV5-3
TGTGCCAGCAGCCGAGACAGGGGGGCCTATGGCTACACCTTC | CASSRDRGAYGYTF | TRBJ1-2 | NA | TRBD1 | TRBV5-4
TGTGCCAGCAGTTCACCCTCGGGGACAGGGCTCGAACAATACTTC | CASSSPSGTGLEQYF | TRBJ2-7 | NA | TRBD1 | TRBV28
TGTGCCAGCCGGGAAAGGAGGATGTCCTACAATGAGCAGTTCTTC | CASRERRMSYNEQFF | TRBJ2-1 | few | NA | TRBV28
TGTGCCTGGAGCCCCGATAGCGTCCAAGAGACCCAGTACTTC | CAWSPDSVQETQYF | TRBJ2-5 | NA | NA | TRBV30
TGCGCCAGCAGCTCGGGATCTAGCGGGGGGGCTTTGGCAGATACGCAGTATTTT | CASSSGSSGGALADTQYF | TRBJ2-3 | NA | TRBD2 | TRBV5-1
TGTGCCAGTAGTATCGGGAACACTGAAGCTTTCTTT | CASSIGNTEAFF | TRBJ1-1 | NA | NA | TRBV19
TGTGCCAGCAGTGATACTAGCGGGAGGCCCGATACGCAGTATTTT | CASSDTSGRPDTQYF | TRBJ2-3 | NA | TRBD2 | TRBV7-2
TGTGCCAGCAGTCGGAGGGGACTAGCGGGAGAGACCCAGTACTTC | CASSRRGLAGETQYF | TRBJ2-5 | NA | TRBD2 | TRBV27
TGTGCCAGCTCATCCATACAGGGGCCGGGGACTGAAGCTTTCTTT | CASSSIQGPGTEAFF | TRBJ1-1 | NA | TRBD1 | TRBV18
TGTGCCAGCAGCGTTTTTAGCGGGGGATACACCGGGGAGCTGTTTTTT | CASSVFSGGYTGELFF | TRBJ2-2 | NA | TRBD2 | TRBV5-5
TGTGCCTGCTCGACTAGCTTCGTCGACGAGCAGTACTTC | CACSTSFVDEQYF | TRBJ2-7 | NA | TRBD2 | TRBV30
TGTGCCACCAGCAGAGATAGGACAGGGAAAGAGACCCAGTACTTC | CATSRDRTGKETQYF | TRBJ2-5 | few | TRBD1 | TRBV15
TGTGCCAGCAAATCCGAAGTGGGACAGCTGATCTCCTACGAGCAGTACTTC | CASKSEVGQLISYEQYF | TRBJ2-7 | NA | TRBD1 | TRBV28
TGTGCCAGTAGTCGGGACAGGGCTGGGAGCTACACCTTC | CASSRDRAGSYTF | TRBJ1-2 | NA | TRBD1 | TRBV19
TGCGCCAGCAGCCCCTTGGTTGGCTCGGGAGGGTCCTACAATGAGCAGTTCTTC | CASSPLVGSGGSYNEQFF | TRBJ2-1 | NA | TRBD2 | TRBV4-1
TGTGCCAGCAGTGGGGGACAGGATATTTATGAAAAACTGTTTTTT | CASSGGQDIYEKLFF | TRBJ1-4 | once | TRBD1 | TRBV28
TGCGCCAGCAGCTTGGGAGACGAGCAGTACTTC | CASSLGDEQYF | TRBJ2-7 | once | NA | TRBV5-1
TGTGCCAGCAATCCGTCGCAAGCCCGGGAGCAGTACTTC | CASNPSQAREQYF | TRBJ2-7 | once | NA | TRBV5-6
TGTGCCAGCAGTCGAAGGGGACAGGGTAACACCGGGGAGCTGTTTTTT | CASSRRGQGNTGELFF | TRBJ2-2 | NA | TRBD1 | TRBV7-2
TGTGCCAGCAGTCCCTATAGGGGCTACGAGCAGTACTTC | CASSPYRGYEQYF | TRBJ2-7 | NA | NA | TRBV6-1